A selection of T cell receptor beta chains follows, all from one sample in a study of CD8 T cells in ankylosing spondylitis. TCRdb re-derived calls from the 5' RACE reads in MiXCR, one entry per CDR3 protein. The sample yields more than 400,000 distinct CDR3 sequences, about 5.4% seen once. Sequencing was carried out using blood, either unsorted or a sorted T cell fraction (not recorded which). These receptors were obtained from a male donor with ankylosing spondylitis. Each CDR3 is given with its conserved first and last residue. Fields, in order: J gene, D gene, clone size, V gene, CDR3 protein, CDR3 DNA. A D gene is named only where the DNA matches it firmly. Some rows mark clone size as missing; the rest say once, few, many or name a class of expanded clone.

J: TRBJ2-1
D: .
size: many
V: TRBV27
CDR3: CASSPMWTGLSYNEQFF
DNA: TGTGCCAGCAGCCCGATGTGGACCGGGCTCTCCTACAATGAGCAGTTCTTC

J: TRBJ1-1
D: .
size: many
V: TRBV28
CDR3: CAESGNEAEAFF
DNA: TGTGCAGAGTCGGGGAATGAGGCTGAAGCTTTCTTT

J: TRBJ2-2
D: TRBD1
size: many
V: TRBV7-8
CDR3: CASSSDRGISTGELFF
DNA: TGTGCCAGCAGCTCGGACAGGGGGATTTCAACCGGGGAGCTGTTTTTT

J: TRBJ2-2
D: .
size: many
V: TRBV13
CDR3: CASSVGSFGTGELFF
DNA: TGTGCCAGCAGCGTCGGGAGCTTTGGCACCGGGGAGCTGTTTTTT

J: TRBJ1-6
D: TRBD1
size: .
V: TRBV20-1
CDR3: CSARDFEDSTGGNSPLHF
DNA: TGCAGTGCTAGAGATTTTGAGGATTCAACAGGGGGAAATTCACCCCTCCACTTT

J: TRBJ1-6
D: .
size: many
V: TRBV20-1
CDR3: CSARSREGSPLHF
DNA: TGCAGTGCTAGGAGCAGGGAGGGTTCACCCCTCCACTTT

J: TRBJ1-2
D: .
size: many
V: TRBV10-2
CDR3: CASSLTGLGLYGYTF
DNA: TGCGCCAGCAGCTTGACAGGCTTGGGGCTCTATGGCTACACCTTC

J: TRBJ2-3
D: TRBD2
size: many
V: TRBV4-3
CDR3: CASSQQTSGGADTQYF
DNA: TGCGCCAGCAGCCAACAGACTAGCGGGGGAGCAGATACGCAGTATTTT

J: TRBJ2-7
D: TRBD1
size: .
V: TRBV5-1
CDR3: CASSPGTGSLEQYF
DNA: TGCGCCAGCAGCCCCGGGACAGGGAGCCTCGAGCAGTACTTC

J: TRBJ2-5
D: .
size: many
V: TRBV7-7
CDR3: CASSSPPVGETQYF
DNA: TGTGCTAGCAGCTCCCCCCCGGTGGGGGAGACCCAGTACTTC

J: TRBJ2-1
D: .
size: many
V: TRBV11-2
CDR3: CASSFRSEQFF
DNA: TGTGCCAGCAGCTTTAGGTCTGAGCAGTTCTTC

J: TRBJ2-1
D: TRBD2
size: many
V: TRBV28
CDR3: CASISEAGGLYNEQFF
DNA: TGTGCCAGCATATCTGAAGCGGGGGGGCTCTACAATGAGCAGTTCTTC

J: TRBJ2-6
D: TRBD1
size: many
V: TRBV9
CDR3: CASSGQGTTSGANVLTF
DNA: TGTGCCAGCAGCGGACAGGGCACTACCTCTGGGGCCAACGTCCTGACTTTC

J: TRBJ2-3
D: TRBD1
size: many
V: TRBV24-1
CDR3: CATSDLQDRGSSTDTQYF
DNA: TGTGCCACCAGTGATTTGCAGGACAGGGGATCTAGCACAGATACGCAGTATTTT

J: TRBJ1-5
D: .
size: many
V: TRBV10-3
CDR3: CAISGGGGEQPQHF
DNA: TGTGCCATCAGCGGGGGGGGCGGAGAGCAGCCCCAGCATTTT

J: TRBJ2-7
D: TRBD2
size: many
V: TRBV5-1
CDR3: CATTSGPAYEQYF
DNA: TGCGCCACTACTAGCGGGCCGGCCTACGAGCAGTACTTC

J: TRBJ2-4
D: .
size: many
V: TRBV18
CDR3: CASSPPGPRNIQYF
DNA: TGTGCCAGCTCACCACCGGGACCGCGAAACATTCAGTACTTC

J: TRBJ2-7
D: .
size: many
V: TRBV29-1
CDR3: CSAWVVTAGEQYF
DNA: TGCAGCGCCTGGGTAGTAACCGCCGGCGAGCAGTACTTC

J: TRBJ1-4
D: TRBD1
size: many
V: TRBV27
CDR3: CASSPRDRMVATNEKLFF
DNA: TGTGCCAGCAGCCCCCGGGACAGGATGGTTGCAACTAATGAAAAACTGTTTTTT

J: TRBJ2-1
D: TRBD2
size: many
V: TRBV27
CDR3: CASTGGLYNEQFF
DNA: TGTGCCAGCACGGGAGGACTATACAATGAGCAGTTCTTC

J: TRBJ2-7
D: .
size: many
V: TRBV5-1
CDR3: CASSLKLGYSVYEQYF
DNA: TGCGCCAGCAGCTTGAAGCTTGGCTACTCGGTCTACGAGCAGTACTTC

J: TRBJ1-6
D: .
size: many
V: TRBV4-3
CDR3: CASSQDRESSYNSPLHF
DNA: TGCGCCAGCAGCCAAGATAGGGAGAGCTCCTATAATTCACCCCTCCACTTT

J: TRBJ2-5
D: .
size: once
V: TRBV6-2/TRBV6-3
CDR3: CASSYSARSQTQNF
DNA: TGTGCCAGCAGTTACTCAGCTAGGTCGCAGACCCAGAACTTC

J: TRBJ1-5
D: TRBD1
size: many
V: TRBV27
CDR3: CASRITGDQPQHF
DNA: TGTGCCAGCAGAATTACAGGGGATCAGCCCCAGCATTTT

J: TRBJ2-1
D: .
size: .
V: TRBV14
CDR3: CASSQDIRGRFF
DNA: TGTGCCAGCAGCCAAGATATCCGGGGACGCTTCTTC

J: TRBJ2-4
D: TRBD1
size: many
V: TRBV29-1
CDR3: CSVVRSGGNIQYF
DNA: TGCAGCGTTGTACGGTCAGGGGGAAACATTCAGTACTTC

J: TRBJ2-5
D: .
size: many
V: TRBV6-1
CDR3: CASSWTASSETQYF
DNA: TGTGCCAGCAGTTGGACCGCTTCTTCGGAGACCCAGTACTTC

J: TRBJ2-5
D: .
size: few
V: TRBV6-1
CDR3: CASSRGVETQYF
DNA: TGTGCCAGCAGTAGAGGGGTGGAGACCCAGTACTTC

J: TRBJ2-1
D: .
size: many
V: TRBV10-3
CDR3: CAISESIVDEQFF
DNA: TGTGCCATCAGTGAGTCGATCGTCGATGAGCAGTTCTTC

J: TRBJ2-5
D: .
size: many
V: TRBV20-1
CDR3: CSARDPSHEIAEETQYF
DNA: TGCAGTGCTAGAGACCCGTCCCATGAAATAGCGGAAGAGACCCAGTACTTC

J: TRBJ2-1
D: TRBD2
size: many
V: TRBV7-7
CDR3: CASSFLLAGDQFF
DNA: TGTGCTAGCAGCTTCCTACTAGCGGGAGATCAGTTCTTC

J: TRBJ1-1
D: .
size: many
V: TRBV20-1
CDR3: CSAGRGGQGANTEAFF
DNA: TGCAGTGCTGGACGCGGGGGGCAGGGCGCGAACACTGAAGCTTTCTTT

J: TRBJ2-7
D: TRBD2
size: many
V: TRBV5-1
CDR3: CASSLGLASTYEQYF
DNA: TGCGCCAGCAGCCTGGGACTAGCGTCAACCTACGAGCAGTACTTC

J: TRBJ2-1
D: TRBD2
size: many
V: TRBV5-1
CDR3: CASRPLGGSSYNEQFF
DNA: TGCGCCAGCAGGCCCCTGGGGGGGAGCTCCTACAATGAGCAGTTCTTC

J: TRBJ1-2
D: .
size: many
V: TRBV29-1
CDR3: CSAYLWAGHGYTF
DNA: TGCAGCGCCTACTTGTGGGCAGGGCATGGCTACACCTTC

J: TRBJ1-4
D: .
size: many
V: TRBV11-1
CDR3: CASSLAANEKLFF
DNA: TGTGCCAGCAGCTTGGCCGCGAATGAAAAACTGTTTTTT

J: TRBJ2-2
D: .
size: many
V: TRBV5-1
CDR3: CASSLGPSNTGELFF
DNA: TGCGCCAGCAGCTTGGGTCCTTCCAACACCGGGGAGCTGTTTTTT

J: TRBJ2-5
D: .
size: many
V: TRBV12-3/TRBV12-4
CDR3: CASSFGFGSRSQETQYF
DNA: TGTGCCAGCAGTTTTGGGTTCGGGTCCAGGTCTCAAGAGACCCAGTACTTC

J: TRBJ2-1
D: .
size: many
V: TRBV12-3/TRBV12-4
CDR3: CASKQGYNEQFF
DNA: TGTGCCAGCAAGCAGGGATACAATGAGCAGTTCTTC

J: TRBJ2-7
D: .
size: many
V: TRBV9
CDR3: CASSGTTSYEQYF
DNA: TGTGCCAGCAGCGGGACTACGTCCTACGAGCAGTACTTC

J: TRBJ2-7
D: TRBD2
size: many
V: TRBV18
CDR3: CASSPRTSGGAYEQYF
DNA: TGTGCCAGCTCACCACGGACTAGCGGGGGGGCCTACGAGCAGTACTTC

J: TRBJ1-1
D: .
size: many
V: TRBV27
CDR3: CASSPLDRVEAFF
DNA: TGTGCCAGCAGTCCCCTTGACCGTGTTGAAGCTTTCTTT

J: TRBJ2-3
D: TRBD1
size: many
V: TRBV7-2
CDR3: CASSLTGGHTDTQYF
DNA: TGTGCCAGCAGCTTAACAGGGGGACACACAGATACGCAGTATTTT

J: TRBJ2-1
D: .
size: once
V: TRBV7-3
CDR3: CASSFGESSYNEEFF
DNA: TGTGCCAGCAGCTTTGGGGAATCCTCCTACAATGAGGAGTTCTTC

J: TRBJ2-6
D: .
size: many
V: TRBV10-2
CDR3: CASSVPSAGANVLTF
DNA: TGCGCCAGCAGTGTCCCCTCCGCTGGGGCCAACGTCCTGACTTTC

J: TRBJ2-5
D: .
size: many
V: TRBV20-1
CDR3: CIAQGRGETQYF
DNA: TGCATAGCCCAGGGGAGAGGAGAGACCCAGTACTTC

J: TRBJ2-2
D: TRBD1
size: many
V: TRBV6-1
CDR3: CASSRDRAAGELFF
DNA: TGTGCCAGCAGTCGGGACAGGGCGGCCGGGGAGCTGTTTTTT

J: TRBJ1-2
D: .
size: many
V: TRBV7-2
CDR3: CASSPSTDANYGYTF
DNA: TGTGCCAGCAGCCCATCGACAGACGCTAACTATGGCTACACCTTC

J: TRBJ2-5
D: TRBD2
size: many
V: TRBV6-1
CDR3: CASSEGTSGGETQYF
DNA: TGTGCCAGCAGTGAAGGGACTAGCGGGGGGGAGACCCAGTACTTC

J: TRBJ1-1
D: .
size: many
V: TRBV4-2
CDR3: CASSGRGPEAFF
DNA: TGTGCCAGCAGCGGCAGGGGCCCTGAAGCTTTCTTT

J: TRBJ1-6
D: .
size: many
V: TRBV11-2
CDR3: CASSLDPGLYGNSPLHF
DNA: TGTGCCAGCAGCTTAGATCCAGGCCTGTATGGGAATTCACCCCTCCACTTT

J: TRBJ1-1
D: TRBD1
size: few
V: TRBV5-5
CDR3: CASTWTGGDTEAFF
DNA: TGTGCCAGCACCTGGACAGGGGGGGACACTGAAGCTTTCTTT